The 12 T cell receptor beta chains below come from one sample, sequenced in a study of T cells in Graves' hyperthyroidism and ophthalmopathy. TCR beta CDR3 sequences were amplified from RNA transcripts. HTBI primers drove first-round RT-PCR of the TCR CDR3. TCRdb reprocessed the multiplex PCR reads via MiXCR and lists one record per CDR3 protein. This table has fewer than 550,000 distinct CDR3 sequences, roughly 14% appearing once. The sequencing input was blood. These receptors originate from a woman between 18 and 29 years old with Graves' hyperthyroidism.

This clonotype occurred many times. Here the CDR3 DNA reads TGCAGTGCTAAATTCGGTGGCTACGAGCAGTACTTC. Its protein product is CSAKFGGYEQYF. This chain uses TRBV20-1 with TRBJ2-7; D remains unclear. V dropped 4 bases and J dropped 3 bases, with 10 bases sitting between them. This CDR3 is built from 12 residues. The germline gives CDR1 DFQATT, CDR2 SNEGSKA (reference sequence).

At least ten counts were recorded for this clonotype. CDR3 sequence reads: CASRGASNTGELFF. The DNA of the CDR3 is TGTGCCAGTAGGGGGGCTTCTAACACCGGGGAGCTGTTTTTT. The chain joins TRBV19 to TRBJ2-2; TRBD1 might be the D (6 bases). CDR1 and CDR2 (germline): LNHDA, SQIVND (reference sequence). Between the trimmed V and J ends, which lost 6 bases and 2 bases, there was a span of 10 bases. The CDR3 contains 14 residues.

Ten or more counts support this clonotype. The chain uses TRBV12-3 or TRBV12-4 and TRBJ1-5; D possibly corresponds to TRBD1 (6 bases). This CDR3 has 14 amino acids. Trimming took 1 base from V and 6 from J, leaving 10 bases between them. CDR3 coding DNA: TGTGCCAGCAGTTTAGGGGCAGGGGTTCAGCCCCAGCATTTT. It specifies CASSLGAGVQPQHF.

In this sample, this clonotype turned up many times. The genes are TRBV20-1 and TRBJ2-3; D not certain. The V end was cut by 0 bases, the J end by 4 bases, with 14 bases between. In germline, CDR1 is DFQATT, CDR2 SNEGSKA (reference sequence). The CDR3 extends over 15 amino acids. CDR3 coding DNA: TGCAGTGCTAGAGATACACTTCATATGTCAGATACGCAGTATTTT. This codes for CSARDTLHMSDTQYF.

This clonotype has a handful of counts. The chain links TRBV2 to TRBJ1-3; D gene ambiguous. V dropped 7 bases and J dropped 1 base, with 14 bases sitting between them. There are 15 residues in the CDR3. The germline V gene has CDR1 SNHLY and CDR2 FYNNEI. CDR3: CASNRELESGNTIYF. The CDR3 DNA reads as TGTGCCAGCAACCGTGAGCTAGAATCTGGAAACACCATATATTTT.

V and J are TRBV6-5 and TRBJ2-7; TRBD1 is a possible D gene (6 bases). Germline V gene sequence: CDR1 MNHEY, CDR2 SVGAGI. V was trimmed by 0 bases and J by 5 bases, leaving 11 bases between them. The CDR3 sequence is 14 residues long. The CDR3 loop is CASSYSSRGHEQYF. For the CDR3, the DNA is TGTGCCAGCAGTTACTCTTCCAGGGGCCACGAGCAGTACTTC.

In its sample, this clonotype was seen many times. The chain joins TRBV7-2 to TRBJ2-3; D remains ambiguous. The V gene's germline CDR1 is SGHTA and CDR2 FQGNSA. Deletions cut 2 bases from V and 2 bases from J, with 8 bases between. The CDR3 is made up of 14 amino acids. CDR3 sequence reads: CASSLPQFTDTQYF. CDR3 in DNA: TGTGCCAGCAGCTTACCTCAATTCACAGATACGCAGTATTTT.

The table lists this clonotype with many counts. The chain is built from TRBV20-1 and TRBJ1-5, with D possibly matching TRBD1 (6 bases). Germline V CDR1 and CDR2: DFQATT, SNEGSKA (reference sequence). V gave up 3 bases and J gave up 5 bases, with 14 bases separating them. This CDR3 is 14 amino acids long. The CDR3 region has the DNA TGCAGTGCTAGCCTCCCCGGGGGGCATCAGCCCCAGCATTTT. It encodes CSASLPGGHQPQHF.

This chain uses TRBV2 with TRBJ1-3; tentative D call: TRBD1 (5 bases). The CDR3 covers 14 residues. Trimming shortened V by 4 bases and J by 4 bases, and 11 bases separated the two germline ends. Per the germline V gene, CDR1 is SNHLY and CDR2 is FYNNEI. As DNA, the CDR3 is TGTGCCAGCAGTGCACAAGGGGCGGGAAACACCATATATTTT. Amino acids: CASSAQGAGNTIYF.

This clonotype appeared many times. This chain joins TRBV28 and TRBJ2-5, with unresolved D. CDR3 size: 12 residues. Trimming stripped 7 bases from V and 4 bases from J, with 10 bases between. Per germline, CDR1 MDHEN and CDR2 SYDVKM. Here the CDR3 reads CASMIPRETQYF. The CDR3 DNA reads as TGTGCCAGCATGATCCCCCGAGAGACCCAGTACTTC.

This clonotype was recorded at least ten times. In DNA, the CDR3 is TGCAGTGCCACTCCGGGACGTGACACCGGGGAGCTGTTTTTT. It specifies CSATPGRDTGELFF. The chain joins TRBV20-1 to TRBJ2-2; D tentatively reads TRBD1 or TRBD2 (5 bases each). The CDR3 totals 14 residues. V was pared by 6 bases and J by 3 bases, with 14 bases between. Per the germline V gene, CDR1 is DFQATT and CDR2 is SNEGSKA (reference sequence).

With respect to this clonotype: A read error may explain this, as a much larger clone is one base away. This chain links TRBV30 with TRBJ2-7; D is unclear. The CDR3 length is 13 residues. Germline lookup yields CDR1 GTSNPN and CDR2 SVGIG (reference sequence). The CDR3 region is CAWSVGGHYERYF. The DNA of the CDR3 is TGTGCCTGGAGTGTAGGTGGGCATTACGAGCGGTACTTC.